The 22 T cell receptor beta chains below were found in one sample sequenced in a study of blood T cell repertoires in COVID-19. Generated by immunoSEQ multiplex PCR, the TCRdb table keeps only in-frame clones and is missing some. The repertoire has around 320,000 clones, about 90% of them found once; the top ten carry 11%. The material sequenced was peripheral blood. The receptors here all came from a woman aged 30 to 39 with COVID-19, enrolled during active disease.

The chain combines TRBV4-1 with TRBJ2-2, with D possibly being TRBD2 (5 bases). The CDR3 covers 15 residues. Trimming removed 4 bases at V and 5 bases at J, with 14 bases between. Germline values: CDR1 MGHRA, CDR2 YSYEKL. This chain's CDR3 is CASSPSSRETGELFF. The DNA for the CDR3 is TGCGCCAGCAGCCCATCATCCCGGGAAACCGGGGAGCTGTTTTTT.

V is TRBV19 and J is TRBJ2-1; 8 bases agree with TRBD1. The CDR3 has 16 amino acids. The V and J ends lost 1 base and 7 bases, in that order; junction bases with no gene match: 9. Germline V gene lookup returns CDR1 LNHDA and CDR2 SQIVND (reference sequence). The CDR3 DNA sequence: TGTGCCAGTAGTATAGGCCTCACAGGGGGTGTGAATGAGCAGTTCTTC. It is translated as CASSIGLTGGVNEQFF.

The gene calls are TRBV28 and TRBJ2-7; TRBD1 matches at 8 bases. The J segment lost 4 bases and the V segment lost 6 bases, leaving 11 bases of the junction unmatched. The CDR3 sequence is 15 residues long. Germline V CDR1 and CDR2: MDHEN, SYDVKM. The CDR3 region has the DNA TGTGCCAGCAGACGCCAGGGACAGGCGGGATACGAGCAGTACTTC. It yields the protein CASRRQGQAGYEQYF.

This clone has more than one count but fewer than ten. The rearrangement uses TRBV6-5 and TRBJ2-1; 8 nucleotides agree with TRBD2. Germline V gene data show CDR1 as MNHEY and CDR2 as SVGAGI. The length of the CDR3 is 16 residues. V shed 0 bases, J shed 7 bases, and the junction held 8 bases outside the gene matches. Here the CDR3 reads CASSYSRIAGQNEQFF. The CDR3 coding sequence is TGTGCCAGCAGTTACTCGAGGATAGCGGGGCAAAATGAGCAGTTCTTC.

This chain uses TRBV6-5 with TRBJ1-1, with TRBD1 as a possible D gene (6 bases). Germline V gene lookup returns CDR1 MNHEY and CDR2 SVGAGI. Trimming cost V 6 bases and J 4 bases, with 18 bases left between them. The CDR3 sequence is 15 residues long. The chain's CDR3 is CASRGQRRGTTEAFF. The CDR3, as DNA: TGTGCCAGCAGGGGACAAAGGCGAGGGACCACTGAAGCTTTCTTT.

To note about this clone: Other nucleotide sequences from this sample produce the same CDR3. The chain carries TRBV6-5 and TRBJ1-2; 11 bases agree with TRBD1. The germline gives CDR1 MNHEY, CDR2 SVGAGI. After removal of 4 bases from V and 8 bases from J, the junction contained 6 bases not matched to a gene. The CDR3 has 14 amino acids. The CDR3 protein is CASSSGQGAGGYTF. CDR3 in DNA: TGTGCCAGCAGTTCAGGACAGGGGGCAGGAGGCTACACCTTC.

The chain combines TRBV7-9 with TRBJ1-5; D perhaps matches TRBD1 (6 bases). The germline V and J ends were trimmed by 1 base and 6 bases, with 10 bases remaining between them. There are 14 residues in the CDR3. Germline V CDR1 and CDR2: SEHNR, FQNEAQ (reference sequence). The CDR3 region is CASSLGGGGQPQHF. CDR3 sequence (DNA): TGTGCCAGCAGCTTAGGGGGAGGGGGTCAGCCCCAGCATTTT.

The chain combines TRBV9 with TRBJ1-1, with a possible D match to TRBD1 (5 bases). V gave up 1 base and J gave up 10 bases, with 14 bases separating them. Per the germline V gene, CDR1 is SGDLS and CDR2 is YYNGEE. This CDR3 has 13 residues. This chain's CDR3 is CASSVQGRDGAFF. The DNA for the CDR3 is TGTGCCAGCAGCGTACAGGGCAGGGATGGAGCTTTCTTT.

This clone has a single count. The rearrangement links TRBV7-8 to TRBJ2-7; TRBD1 matches 8 bases. The CDR3 runs 16 residues. The junction had 7 bases not matched to a gene; V was cut back by 2 bases and J by 1 base. Germline lookup yields CDR1 SGHVS and CDR2 FQNEAQ. CDR3 DNA: TGTGCCAGCAGCTTATCCACCGGGACAGGATCCTACGAGCAGTACTTC. Protein product: CASSLSTGTGSYEQYF. The variable domain in full, with the rest retrieved from reference TRBV7-8 and TRBJ2-7, is GAGVSQSPRYKVAKRGQDVALRCDPISGHVSLFWYQQALGQGPEFLTYFQNEAQLDKSGLPSDRFFAERPEGSVSTLKIQRTQQEDSAVYLCASSLSTGTGSYEQYFGPGTRLTVT.

The table lists this clone with a count of one. The chain couples TRBV15 to TRBJ1-2; the match to TRBD1 covers 12 bases. The CDR3 extends over 17 amino acids. J lost 2 bases, V lost 5 bases, and 9 bases had no gene match. Germline CDR1 reads LNHNV; CDR2 reads YYDKDF (reference sequence). CDR3 in DNA: TGTGCCACCAGCGACCGGGACAGGGGGCTTCCAAACTATGGCTACACCTTC. It encodes CATSDRDRGLPNYGYTF.

This chain uses TRBV4-1 with TRBJ1-2; 7 bases match TRBD1. The CDR3 runs 15 residues. From germline, CDR1 is MGHRA and CDR2 YSYEKL. Unmatched junction bases numbered 5, after V lost 1 base and J lost 3 bases. The CDR3 loop is CASSQVWDSYYGYTF. CDR3 nucleotide sequence: TGCGCCAGCAGCCAAGTCTGGGACAGCTACTATGGCTACACCTTC.

This chain links TRBV12-3 or TRBV12-4 with TRBJ2-1; D might be TRBD2 (5 bases). CDR3 size: 12 residues. V was trimmed by 3 bases and J by 9 bases, leaving 9 bases between them. CDR3 protein: CASSFGGLEQFF. CDR3 DNA sequence: TGTGCCAGCAGTTTTGGCGGGCTTGAGCAGTTCTTC.

Here the CDR3 reads CASSTKTGGISYEQYF. CDR3 nucleotides: TGTGCCAGCAGTACTAAGACGGGGGGAATTTCCTACGAGCAGTACTTC. The chain recombines TRBV27 with TRBJ2-7; 7 bases are a match to TRBD2. J lost 1 base, V lost 5 bases, and 11 bases had no gene match. The CDR3 extends over 16 amino acids. CDR1 and CDR2 (germline): MNHEY, SMNVEV (reference sequence).

The chain links TRBV5-1 to TRBJ1-1, with TRBD1 matching 10 bases. V was clipped by 4 bases and J by 4 bases; unmatched bases: 10. This CDR3 has 16 amino acids. Germline CDR1 is SGHRS and CDR2 is YFSETQ. This CDR3 reads CASSLKTGGVVTEAFF. Here the CDR3 DNA reads TGCGCCAGCAGCCTCAAGACAGGGGGCGTTGTCACTGAAGCTTTCTTT.

The J gene is TRBJ1-1, the V gene TRBV10-3; tentative D call: TRBD1 (5 bases). Trimming shortened V by 0 bases and J by 4 bases, and 12 bases separated the two germline ends. Germline CDR1 and CDR2: ENHRY and SYGVKD. The CDR3 sequence is 15 residues long. The CDR3 coding sequence is TGTGCCATCAGTGAGTCGGGCGGGGGTTTCACTGAAGCTTTCTTT. Encoded protein: CAISESGGGFTEAFF.

The gene calls are TRBV5-1 and TRBJ2-1; 7 bases are a match to TRBD1. Germline V gene lookup returns CDR1 SGHRS and CDR2 YFSETQ. V gave up 3 bases and J gave up 2 bases; unmatched junction bases: 2. This CDR3 is 14 amino acids long. The chain's CDR3 is CASSSGQTYNEQFF. The CDR3 coding sequence is TGCGCCAGCAGCTCGGGACAGACCTACAATGAGCAGTTCTTC. Variable domain in full (rest from reference TRBV5-1 and TRBJ2-1): KAGVTQTPRYLIKTRGQQVTLSCSPISGHRSVSWYQQTPGQGLQFLFEYFSETQRNKGNFPGRFSGRQFSNSRSEMNVSTLELGDSALYLCASSSGQTYNEQFFGPGTRLTVL.

The chain combines TRBV7-4 with TRBJ1-5; 11 bases are a match to TRBD1. The germline V gene has CDR1 SGHVT and CDR2 SQSDAQ. The CDR3 runs to 18 residues. V was clipped by 1 base and J by 0 bases; unmatched bases: 5. The CDR3: CASSLGGQGVYSNQPQHF. CDR3 nucleotides: TGTGCCAGCAGCTTAGGGGGACAGGGGGTTTATAGCAATCAGCCCCAGCATTTT.

This chain uses TRBV6-5 with TRBJ1-5; the D gene is possibly TRBD1 (6 bases). V lost 6 bases, J lost 2 bases, and 8 bases lay in between. CDR1 is MNHEY, CDR2 SVGAGI, per germline. The CDR3 runs 13 residues. CDR3 in amino acids: CASRRQGNQPQHF. The CDR3 nucleotides read TGTGCCAGCAGGAGACAGGGCAATCAGCCCCAGCATTTT.

This chain connects TRBV5-1 to TRBJ2-7, with D possibly matching TRBD2 (6 bases). From germline, CDR1 is SGHRS and CDR2 YFSETQ. CDR3 length: 16 amino acids. Trimming removed 6 bases at V and 5 bases at J, with 24 bases between. CDR3 loop: CASTPVPTRRGDEQYF. Written as DNA, the CDR3 is TGCGCCAGCACCCCCGTCCCCACTAGACGCGGGGACGAGCAGTACTTC. Full variable domain (rest looked up from reference TRBV5-1 and TRBJ2-7): KAGVTQTPRYLIKTRGQQVTLSCSPISGHRSVSWYQQTPGQGLQFLFEYFSETQRNKGNFPGRFSGRQFSNSRSEMNVSTLELGDSALYLCASTPVPTRRGDEQYFGPGTRLTVT.

The V gene is TRBV6-5, the J gene TRBJ1-2; 9 bases are shared with TRBD1. Germline V CDR1 and CDR2: MNHEY, SVGAGI. Trimming took 5 bases from V and 0 from J; bases not matched to a gene: 4. The CDR3 consists of 15 residues. The CDR3 loop is CASSKQGATNYGYTF. Here the CDR3 DNA reads TGTGCCAGCAGTAAACAGGGGGCAACTAACTATGGCTACACCTTC.

The gene calls are TRBV11-3 and TRBJ2-1, with 10 bases lining up with TRBD2. Germline V gene data show CDR1 as SGHNT and CDR2 as YENEEA. V lost 3 bases and J lost 9; bases outside the gene matches: 8. The CDR3 covers 15 residues. CDR3 sequence (DNA): TGTGCCAGCAGCTTTCTAGCGGGGGTTGGCGGTGAGCAGTTCTTC. This translates into CASSFLAGVGGEQFF.

The chain carries TRBV6-5 and TRBJ2-7; 7 bases line up with TRBD1. V shed 4 bases, J shed 0 bases, and the junction held 6 bases outside the gene matches. Germline CDR1 and CDR2: MNHEY and SVGAGI. CDR3 length: 15 amino acids. The DNA for the CDR3 is TGTGCCAGCAGTTCCACTTGGGACAGCTCCTACGAGCAGTACTTC. Amino acids: CASSSTWDSSYEQYF.